These 4 T cell receptor beta chains were all obtained from the same sample, sequenced in a study of PD-1 blockade in classical Hodgkin lymphoma (dated by TCRdb to the early 2020s). Library preparation used the immunoSEQ multiplex PCR assay. TCRdb holds this immuneACCESS table with in-frame rearrangements only. Some clones are missing; in checked studies, unresolved V genes explain under half, and the rest has no known cause. The sample table records almost 20,000 clones; approximately 88% of these occur just once. The ten largest clones take up roughly 7.3% of the sample. The time point label corresponds to: cycle 4 day 1 (C4D1), after more than five weeks of nivolumab. Relapse after autologous stem cell transplantation had occurred in all trial patients, and cohorts A, B and C were distinguished by prior brentuximab vedotin exposure. Using a Miltenyi CD8+ T cell isolation kit, CD8+ T cells were purified from thawed PBMCs through magnetic negative selection.

The sequences come from CD8+ T cells from blood, collected before the fourth cycle of nivolumab. The receptors here all came from a human donor with classical Hodgkin lymphoma.

The chain couples TRBV2 to TRBJ1-1; possible D gene TRBD1, 5 bases. The germline CDR1 and CDR2 sequences are SNHLY and FYNNEI. The CDR3 is 16 amino acids. V gave up 2 bases and J gave up 4 bases, with 17 bases separating them. The CDR3 DNA is TGTGCCAGCAGTGAACCACCTATAGGACAAGGCACTGAAGCTTTCTTT. Translation gives CASSEPPIGQGTEAFF.

The chain recombines TRBV29-1 with TRBJ2-2; 8 bases align to TRBD2. The length of the CDR3 is 12 residues. CDR1 and CDR2 (germline): SQVTM, ANQGSEA. The V gene end was trimmed by 7 bases and the J gene end by 4 bases; junction bases not matched to a gene: 2. The CDR3 DNA follows: TGCAGCGGGAGCGGGGGCACCGGGGAGCTGTTTTTT. It encodes CSGSGGTGELFF.

V usage is TRBV29-1 and J usage is TRBJ2-7, with D possibly matching TRBD1 (5 bases). V was trimmed by 6 bases and J by 5 bases, leaving 17 bases between them. Germline CDR1 reads SQVTM; CDR2 reads ANQGSEA. This CDR3 contains 13 residues. The CDR3 loop reads CSVMTVLVNEQYF. The CDR3, as DNA: TGCAGCGTAATGACAGTCCTCGTTAACGAGCAGTACTTC.

The V gene is TRBV11-1, the J gene TRBJ2-7, with D perhaps TRBD2 (5 bases). Trimming pared 0 bases from V and 1 base from J, leaving 13 bases between. Germline CDR1 reads SGHAT; CDR2 reads FQDESV (reference sequence). This CDR3 contains 16 residues. CDR3 sequence reads: CASSLAVGGPSYEQYF. The CDR3 nucleotides are TGTGCCAGCAGCTTAGCCGTCGGCGGGCCGTCCTACGAGCAGTACTTC.